Below are 7 T cell receptor beta chains sequenced from a single sample in a study of blood T cell repertoires in COVID-19 (TCRdb year 2020). The library was produced with the immunoSEQ multiplex PCR assay. TCRdb took over this immuneACCESS table, retaining in-frame rearrangements with V and J assigned. Such tables are incomplete; in checked studies, under half of the missing clones stem from an unresolved V gene, and the remainder is unexplained. Here the sample has roughly 66,000 clones; about nine tenths occur a single time. Around 6.7% of the sample is held by the ten biggest clonotypes. The sequencing sample was made of peripheral blood. The receptors here all came from a human donor in a cohort sampled during active COVID-19.

This chain links TRBV19 with TRBJ2-7; 13 bases match TRBD2. The CDR3 contains 16 residues. Germline V gene data show CDR1 as LNHDA and CDR2 as SQIVND (reference sequence). V was clipped by 5 bases and J by 5 bases; unmatched bases: 9. The CDR3, as DNA: TGTGCCAGTAGTCCCGAAGGACTAGCGGGAGTTAACGAGCAGTACTTC. It is translated as CASSPEGLAGVNEQYF.

V is TRBV7-2 and J is TRBJ1-2; D call uncertain. Trimming left V 5 bases short and J 8 bases short, with 21 bases between. CDR1 SGHTA and CDR2 FQGNSA come from the germline V gene. This CDR3 is built from 15 residues. CDR3 sequence reads: CASSPDLVPTGGYTF. CDR3 bases: TGTGCCAGCAGCCCCGATCTTGTTCCAACGGGGGGCTACACCTTC.

The chain joins TRBV27 to TRBJ2-3; D may be TRBD2 (6 bases). The CDR3 length is 14 residues. Per the germline V gene, CDR1 is MNHEY and CDR2 is SMNVEV (reference sequence). The V end was cut by 2 bases, the J end by 2 bases, with 8 bases between. The DNA for the CDR3 is TGTGCCAGCAGTTTAGCGGGAAACACAGATACGCAGTATTTT. Translating it yields CASSLAGNTDTQYF.

The CDR3 here is CAISVDSFNEQFF. The CDR3 DNA reads TGTGCCATCAGTGTTGATAGCTTCAATGAGCAGTTCTTC. J is TRBJ2-1 and V is TRBV10-3; no clear D gene. V dropped 4 bases and J dropped 6 bases, with 10 bases sitting between them. The CDR3 runs 13 residues. Germline V gene lookup returns CDR1 ENHRY and CDR2 SYGVKD.

This chain links TRBV21-1 with TRBJ2-2; the D segment call TRBD1 is taken from the table without a DNA check. TRBV21-1 is a pseudogene segment. The CDR3 runs 19 residues. CDR3 in amino acids: CASSKDNRGSVLNTGELFF. The CDR3, as DNA: TGTGCCAGCAGCAAAGATAACAGGGGCTCAGTTCTGAACACCGGGGAGCTGTTTTTT.

The J gene is TRBJ2-5, the V gene TRBV11-1; the D gene is possibly TRBD2 (5 bases). Trimming shortened V by 2 bases and J by 4 bases, and 11 bases separated the two germline ends. The germline gives CDR1 SGHAT, CDR2 FQDESV (reference sequence). The CDR3 contains 14 residues. CDR3: CASSLRGFGETQYF. The CDR3 region has the DNA TGTGCCAGCAGCTTAAGAGGGTTCGGAGAGACCCAGTACTTC.

The rearrangement links TRBV2 to TRBJ2-1; possible D gene TRBD1, 7 bases. CDR3 length: 16 amino acids. Germline V CDR1 and CDR2: SNHLY, FYNNEI. Trimming took off 5 bases at V and 1 base at J, with 15 bases between the two ends. CDR3: CASSSQGGPSYNEQFF. Here the CDR3 DNA reads TGTGCCAGCAGTTCCCAGGGGGGCCCGTCCTACAATGAGCAGTTCTTC.